The next 8 T cell receptor beta chains were all read from a single sample in a study of siplizumab effects on memory and regulatory T cells. TCRdb's table, derived via immunoSEQ multiplex PCR, lists solely in-frame clones and lacks some. Of 75,000 to 100,000 clones listed, around 94% are singletons. Sequencing was done on a sample of non-Treg CD4+ T cells sorted from blood. The receptors shown here come from a human donor in good health.

This clone came up once. The chain employs TRBV6-6 and TRBJ1-2, with 11 bases lining up with TRBD1. J gave up 8 bases and V 8 bases, and 7 bases lay outside the gene matches. The CDR3 has 13 residues. Germline loops: CDR1 MNHNY, CDR2 SVGAGI (reference sequence). CDR3 in amino acids: CASSRTGGDGYTF. Here the CDR3 DNA reads TGTGCCAGCTCCAGGACAGGGGGCGACGGCTACACCTTC.

This clone was seen just once. This rearrangement joins TRBV30 to TRBJ1-1; D possibly corresponds to TRBD1 (5 bases). The V end was cut by 0 bases, the J end by 2 bases, with 7 bases between. Germline CDR1 GTSNPN, CDR2 SVGIG (reference sequence). CDR3 length equals 13 residues. The CDR3 protein is CAWSVQVNTEAFF. The CDR3 DNA sequence: TGTGCCTGGAGTGTACAGGTTAACACTGAAGCTTTCTTT.

In its sample, this clone was seen once. V usage is TRBV7-3 and J usage is TRBJ2-1, with D possibly being TRBD2 (6 bases). V was trimmed by 3 bases and J by 4 bases, leaving 10 bases between them. Germline CDR1 and CDR2: SGHTA and FQGTGA. This CDR3 spans 14 amino acids. The CDR3 protein is CASSFGGTYNEQFF. The CDR3 DNA reads as TGTGCCAGCAGCTTCGGAGGGACTTACAATGAGCAGTTCTTC.

This sequence joins TRBV19 and TRBJ1-3; D possibly corresponds to TRBD1 (5 bases). The CDR3 has 13 amino acids. Germline CDR1 is LNHDA and CDR2 is SQIVND (reference sequence). Trimming removed 6 bases from V and 7 bases from J, with 13 bases in between. The DNA for the CDR3 is TGTGCCAGTAGACACAGGAATGGGAACACCATATATTTT. Amino acid sequence: CASRHRNGNTIYF.

This chain uses TRBV6-6 with TRBJ2-3; 14 bases agree with TRBD2. Germline V gene sequence: CDR1 MNHNY, CDR2 SVGAGI (reference sequence). Trimming took 5 bases from V and 4 from J; bases not matched to a gene: 2. The CDR3 runs to 15 residues. CDR3 amino acids: CASSGGLAGADTQYF. The CDR3 coding sequence is TGTGCCAGCAGTGGGGGACTAGCGGGAGCAGATACGCAGTATTTT.

The rearrangement joins TRBV11-2 to TRBJ2-1; D possibly corresponds to TRBD2 (6 bases). CDR1 is SGHAT, CDR2 FQNNGV, per germline. The V and J ends lost 5 bases and 5 bases respectively, with 25 bases between them. The CDR3 runs to 18 residues. CDR3 coding DNA: TGTGCCAGCAGCCCACGCGTTCTGGGTGGGAGGTCGGACAATGAGCAGTTCTTC. Residues: CASSPRVLGGRSDNEQFF. The full variable domain, in which reference TRBV11-2 and TRBJ2-1 provide the parts outside the CDR3, is EAGVAQSPRYKIIEKRQSVAFWCNPISGHATLYWYQQILGQGPKLLIQFQNNGVVDDSQLPKDRFSAERLKGVDSTLKIQPAKLEDSAVYLCASSPRVLGGRSDNEQFFGPGTRLTVL.

V and J are TRBV7-9 and TRBJ2-7, with D possibly being TRBD2 (6 bases). Looked up from germline, CDR1 is SEHNR and CDR2 is FQNEAQ (reference sequence). V was shortened by 5 bases and J by 1 base, with 18 bases between the two germline ends. The CDR3 is 16 residues long. CDR3 sequence reads: CASSPRGGSGSYEQYF. The CDR3 nucleotides read TGTGCCAGCAGCCCTCGAGGTGGTAGCGGTTCCTACGAGCAGTACTTC. Full variable domain (remainder filled in from reference TRBV7-9 and TRBJ2-7): DTGVSQNPRHKITKRGQNVTFRCDPISEHNRLYWYRQTLGQGPEFLTYFQNEAQLEKSRLLSDRFSAERPKGSFSTLEIQRTEQGDSAMYLCASSPRGGSGSYEQYFGPGTRLTVT.

The chain employs TRBV28 and TRBJ2-7; TRBD2 matches 10 bases. The CDR3 extends over 14 amino acids. Per the germline V gene, CDR1 is MDHEN and CDR2 is SYDVKM. Trimming at V came to 8 bases and at J to 7 bases, leaving 11 bases not matched to a gene. The CDR3 loop is CASSGTSATREQYF. CDR3 in DNA: TGTGCCAGCTCCGGGACTAGCGCTACGAGGGAGCAGTACTTC.